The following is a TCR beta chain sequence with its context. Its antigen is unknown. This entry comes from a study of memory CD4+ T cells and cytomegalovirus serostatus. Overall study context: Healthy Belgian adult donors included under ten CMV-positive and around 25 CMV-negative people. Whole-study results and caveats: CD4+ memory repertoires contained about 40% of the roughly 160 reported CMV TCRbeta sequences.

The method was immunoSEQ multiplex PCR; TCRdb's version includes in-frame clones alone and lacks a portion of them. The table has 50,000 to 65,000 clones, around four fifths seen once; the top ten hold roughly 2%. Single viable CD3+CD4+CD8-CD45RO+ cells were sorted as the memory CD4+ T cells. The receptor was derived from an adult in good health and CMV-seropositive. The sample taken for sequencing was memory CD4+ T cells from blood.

The CDR3 sequence is CASSLTIGTDYGYTF. In DNA form, the CDR3 reads TGTGCCAGCAGCCTCACCATTGGGACCGATTATGGCTACACCTTC. The V and J genes are TRBV9 and TRBJ1-2; TRBD1 might be the D (5 bases). Germline CDR1 and CDR2: SGDLS and YYNGEE. The V end was cut by 4 bases, the J end by 5 bases, with 18 bases between. CDR3 length: 15 residues.